According to its frequency, the clone carrying this T cell receptor (beta chain) is medium-sized. As yet, its antigen is unknown. CDR3 size: 18 residues. CDR1 and CDR2 from the germline V gene are LGHDT and YNNKEL (reference sequence). TCR beta libraries carry UMIs added by 5'RACE template switching. Reprocessing the 5' RACE reads, TCRdb reports a single entry for every CDR3 protein and omits DNA. Recorded for this sample: 3,000 or so distinct CDR3 sequences. The entry originates in a study of T cells expressing NK-cell markers. For the study at large: Most of the eight sequenced donors were HCMV-seropositive; one was seronegative.

Study results and caveats: HCMV specificity of expanded NKG2C+ T cell clones remained unclear. Topping the CD3+CD56-NKG2C+ fraction as well were these clonotypes, in a handful of donors.

The sequencing input was blood T cells: a sorted CD56 or NKG2C T cell subset, CD4+ or CD8+ T cells, or bulk PBMC T cells (not recorded which). The clonotype was recovered from a woman under 30 in good health. This rearrangement joins TRBV3-1 to TRBJ1-1; TCRdb lists TRBD1, though no DNA is available to test this call. The CDR3 protein is CASSQDPRGNWWSTEAFF. The full variable domain, in which reference TRBV3-1 and TRBJ1-1 provide the parts outside the CDR3, is DTAVSQTPKYLVTQMGNDKSIKCEQNLGHDTMYWYKQDSKKFLKIMFSYNNKELIINETVPNRFSPKSPDKAHLNLHINSLELGDSAVYFCASSQDPRGNWWSTEAFFGQGTRLTVV.